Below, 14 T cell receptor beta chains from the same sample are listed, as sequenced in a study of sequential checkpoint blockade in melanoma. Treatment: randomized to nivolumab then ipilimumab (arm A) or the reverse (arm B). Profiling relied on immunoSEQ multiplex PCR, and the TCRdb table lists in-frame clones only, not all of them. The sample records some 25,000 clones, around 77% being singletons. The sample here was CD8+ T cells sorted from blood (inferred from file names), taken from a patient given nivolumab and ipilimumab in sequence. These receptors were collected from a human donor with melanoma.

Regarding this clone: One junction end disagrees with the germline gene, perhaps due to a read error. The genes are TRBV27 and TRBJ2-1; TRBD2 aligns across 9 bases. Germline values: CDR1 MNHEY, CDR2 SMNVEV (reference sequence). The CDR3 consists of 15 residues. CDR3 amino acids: CASTQAGGSFNEQFF. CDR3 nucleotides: TGTGCCAGCACTCAAGCGGGGGGCTCCTTCAATGAGCAGTTCTTC.

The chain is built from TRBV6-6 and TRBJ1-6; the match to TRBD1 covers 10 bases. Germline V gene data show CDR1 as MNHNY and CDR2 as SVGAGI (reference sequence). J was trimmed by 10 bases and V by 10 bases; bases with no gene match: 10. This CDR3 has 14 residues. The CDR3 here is CATSRDRGGSPLHF. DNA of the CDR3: TGTGCCACCTCCAGGGACAGGGGTGGATCACCCCTCCACTTT.

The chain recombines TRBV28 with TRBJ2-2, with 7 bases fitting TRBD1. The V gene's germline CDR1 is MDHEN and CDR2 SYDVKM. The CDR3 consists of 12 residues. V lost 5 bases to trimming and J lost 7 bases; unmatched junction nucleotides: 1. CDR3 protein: CASSTGVGELFF. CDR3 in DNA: TGTGCCAGCAGTACAGGGGTCGGGGAGCTGTTTTTT. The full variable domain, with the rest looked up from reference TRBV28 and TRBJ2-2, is DVKVTQSSRYLVKRTGEKVFLECVQDMDHENMFWYRQDPGLGLRLIYFSYDVKMKEKGDIPEGYSVSREKKERFSLILESASTNQTSMYLCASSTGVGELFFGEGSRLTVL.

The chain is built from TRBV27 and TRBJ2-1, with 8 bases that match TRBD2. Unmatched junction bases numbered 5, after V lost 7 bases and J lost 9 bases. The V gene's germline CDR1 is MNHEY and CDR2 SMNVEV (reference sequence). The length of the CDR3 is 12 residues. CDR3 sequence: CASKGLAGEQFF. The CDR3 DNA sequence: TGTGCCAGCAAGGGGCTAGCGGGTGAGCAGTTCTTC.

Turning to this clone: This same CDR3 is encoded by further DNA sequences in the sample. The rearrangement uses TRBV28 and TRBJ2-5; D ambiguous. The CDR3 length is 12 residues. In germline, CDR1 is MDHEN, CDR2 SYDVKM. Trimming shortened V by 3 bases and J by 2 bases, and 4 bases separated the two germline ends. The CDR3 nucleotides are TGTGCCAGCAGTTTCCCACAAGAGACCCAGTACTTC. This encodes CASSFPQETQYF.

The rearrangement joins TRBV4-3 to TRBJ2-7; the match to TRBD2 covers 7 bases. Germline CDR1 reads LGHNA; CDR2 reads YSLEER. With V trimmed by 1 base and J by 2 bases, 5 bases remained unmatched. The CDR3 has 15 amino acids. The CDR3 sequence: CASSQVSGAAYEQYF. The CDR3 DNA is TGCGCCAGCAGCCAAGTGAGCGGGGCTGCCTACGAGCAGTACTTC.

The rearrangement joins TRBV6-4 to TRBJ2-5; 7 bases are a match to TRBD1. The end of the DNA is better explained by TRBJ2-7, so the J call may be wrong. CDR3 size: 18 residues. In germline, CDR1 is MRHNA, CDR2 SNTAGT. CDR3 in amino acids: CASSDSCTRDSSSYEQYF. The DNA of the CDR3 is TGTGCCAGCAGTGATTCTTGTACTCGGGACAGTAGCTCCTACGAGCAGTACTTC.

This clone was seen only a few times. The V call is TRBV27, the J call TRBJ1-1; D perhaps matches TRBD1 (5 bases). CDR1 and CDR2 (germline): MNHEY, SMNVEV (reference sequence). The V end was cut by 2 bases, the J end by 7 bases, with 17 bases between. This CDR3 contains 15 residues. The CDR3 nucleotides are TGTGCCAGCAGTTTACTGGCAGGGATTACACTTGAAGCTTTCTTT. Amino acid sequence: CASSLLAGITLEAFF.

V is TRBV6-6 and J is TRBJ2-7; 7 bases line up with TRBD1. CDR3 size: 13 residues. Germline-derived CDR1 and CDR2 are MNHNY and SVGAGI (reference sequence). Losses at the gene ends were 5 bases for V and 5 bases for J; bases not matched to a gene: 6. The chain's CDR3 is CASSPLTGDEQYF. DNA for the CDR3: TGTGCCAGCAGTCCCCTTACAGGGGACGAGCAGTACTTC.

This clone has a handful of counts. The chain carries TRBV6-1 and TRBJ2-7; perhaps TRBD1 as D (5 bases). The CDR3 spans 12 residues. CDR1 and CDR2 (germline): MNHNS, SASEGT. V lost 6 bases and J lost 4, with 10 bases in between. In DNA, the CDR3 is TGTGCCAGCAGCCAGGGCGCGTACGAGCAGTACTTC. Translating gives CASSQGAYEQYF.

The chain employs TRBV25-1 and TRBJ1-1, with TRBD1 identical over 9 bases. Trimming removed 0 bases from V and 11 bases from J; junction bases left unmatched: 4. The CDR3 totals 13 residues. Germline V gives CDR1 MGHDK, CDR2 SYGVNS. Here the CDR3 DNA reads TGTGCCAGCAGTGAATACGGGACAGGGAGGGCTTTCTTT. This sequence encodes CASSEYGTGRAFF.

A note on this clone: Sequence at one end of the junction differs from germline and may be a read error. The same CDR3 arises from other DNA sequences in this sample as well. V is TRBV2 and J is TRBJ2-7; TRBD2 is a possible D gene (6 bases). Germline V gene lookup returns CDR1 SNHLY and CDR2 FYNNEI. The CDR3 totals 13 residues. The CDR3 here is CASRWDLSYEQYF. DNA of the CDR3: TGCGCCAGCAGGTGGGACTTGTCCTACGAGCAGTACTTC.

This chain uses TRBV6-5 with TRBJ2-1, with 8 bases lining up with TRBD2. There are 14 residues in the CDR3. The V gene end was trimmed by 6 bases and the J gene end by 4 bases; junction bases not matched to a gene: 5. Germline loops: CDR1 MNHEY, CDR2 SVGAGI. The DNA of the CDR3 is TGTGCCAGCAGCTTAGCGGGGTCTTACAATGAGCAGTTCTTC. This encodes CASSLAGSYNEQFF.

This CDR3 is CASSDSGMYYGYTF. CDR3 in DNA: TGTGCCAGCAGCGACTCAGGGATGTACTATGGCTACACCTTC. This chain uses TRBV11-2 with TRBJ1-2; weak D call: TRBD1 (5 bases). There are 14 residues in the CDR3. The germline V and J ends were trimmed by 5 bases and 3 bases, with 13 bases remaining between them. Germline loops: CDR1 SGHAT, CDR2 FQNNGV.